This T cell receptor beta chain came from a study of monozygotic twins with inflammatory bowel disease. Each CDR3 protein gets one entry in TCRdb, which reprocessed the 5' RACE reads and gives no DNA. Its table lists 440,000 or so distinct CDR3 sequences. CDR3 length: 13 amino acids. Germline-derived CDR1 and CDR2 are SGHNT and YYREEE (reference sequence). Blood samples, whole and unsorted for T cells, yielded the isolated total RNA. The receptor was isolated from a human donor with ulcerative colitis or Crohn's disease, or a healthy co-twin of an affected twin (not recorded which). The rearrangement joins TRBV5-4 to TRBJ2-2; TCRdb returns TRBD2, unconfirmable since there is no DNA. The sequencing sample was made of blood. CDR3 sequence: CASRLEDTGELFF.